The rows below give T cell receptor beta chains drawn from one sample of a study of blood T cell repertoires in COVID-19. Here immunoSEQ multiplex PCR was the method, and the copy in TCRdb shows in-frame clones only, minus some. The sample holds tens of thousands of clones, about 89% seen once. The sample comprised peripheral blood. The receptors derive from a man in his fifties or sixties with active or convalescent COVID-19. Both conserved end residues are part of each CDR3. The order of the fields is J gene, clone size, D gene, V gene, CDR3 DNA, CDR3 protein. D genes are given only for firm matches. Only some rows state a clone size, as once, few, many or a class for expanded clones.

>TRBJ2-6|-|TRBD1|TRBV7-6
TGTGCCAGCAGCGGCCGACAGGGGGGAACTGGGGCCAACGTCCTGACTTTC
CASSGRQGGTGANVLTF
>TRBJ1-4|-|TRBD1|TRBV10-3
TGTGCCACCCGGGACAGGGCAACAACTAATGAAAAACTGTTTTTT
CATRDRATTNEKLFF
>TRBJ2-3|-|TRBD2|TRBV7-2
TGTGCCAGCAGCTTAGCGGGGACTAGTCTTAGCACAGATACGCAGTATTTT
CASSLAGTSLSTDTQYF
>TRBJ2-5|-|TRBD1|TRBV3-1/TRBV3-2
TGTGCCAGCAGCCATCCCGGGACAGGAGAGACCCAGTACTTC
CASSHPGTGETQYF
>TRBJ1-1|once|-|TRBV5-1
TGCGCCAGCAGCTTAGGAGGAGGGAACACTGAAGCTTTCTTT
CASSLGGGNTEAFF
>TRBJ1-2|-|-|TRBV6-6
TGTGCCAGCAGTTCAGAAACAACTAACTATGGCTACACCTTC
CASSSETTNYGYTF
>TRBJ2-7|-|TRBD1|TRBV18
TGTGCCAGCTCACCACCGAGACAGGGGCTTTACTACGAGCAGTACTTC
CASSPPRQGLYYEQYF
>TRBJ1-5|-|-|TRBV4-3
TGCGCCAGCAGCCAAGACGGCAATCAGCCCCAGCATTTT
CASSQDGNQPQHF
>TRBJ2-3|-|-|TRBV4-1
TGCGCCAGCAGCCAAGACAGGGGTCACACAGATACGCAGTATTTT
CASSQDRGHTDTQYF
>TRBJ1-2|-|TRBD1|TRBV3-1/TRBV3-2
TGTGCCAGCAGCCGAGACAGGGGGCGAGGCGGCTACACCTTC
CASSRDRGRGGYTF